Listed below are T cell receptor beta chains from one sample, sequenced in a study of blood T cell repertoires in COVID-19. Produced via immunoSEQ multiplex PCR; TCRdb's table is partial and in-frame only. The top ten clones hold approximately 7.3% of a sample with around 180,000 clones, more than 80% of them seen once. Sequencing was carried out using peripheral blood. These receptors were collected from a human donor in a cohort sampled during active COVID-19. The CDR3 runs from the conserved cysteine through the conserved F or W. The order of the fields is V gene, clone size, J gene, D gene, CDR3 protein, CDR3 DNA. A D gene is named only where the DNA matches it firmly. Some rows have no size entry. The others give once, few or many, or a class for an expanded clone.

v_call: TRBV5-6; clone_size: .; j_call: TRBJ2-3; d_call: TRBD2; cdr3_aa: CASSSRTSWDTDTQYF; cdr3_nt: TGTGCCAGCAGCTCCCGGACTAGTTGGGACACAGATACGCAGTATTTT
v_call: TRBV18; clone_size: .; j_call: TRBJ2-7; d_call: .; cdr3_aa: CASSPGPPPSYEQYF; cdr3_nt: TGTGCCAGCTCACCTGGCCCGCCTCCCTCCTACGAGCAGTACTTC
v_call: TRBV24-1; clone_size: .; j_call: TRBJ1-5; d_call: .; cdr3_aa: CATTRQADGSNQPQHF; cdr3_nt: TGTGCCACCACCCGACAGGCTGATGGGAGCAATCAGCCCCAGCATTTT
v_call: TRBV6-2/TRBV6-3; clone_size: .; j_call: TRBJ2-5; d_call: TRBD2; cdr3_aa: CASSYRLAGGPRETQYF; cdr3_nt: TGTGCCAGCAGTTACAGGCTAGCGGGGGGGCCGCGGGAGACCCAGTACTTC
v_call: TRBV5-1; clone_size: .; j_call: TRBJ1-3; d_call: TRBD1; cdr3_aa: CASSKDRVNSGNTIYF; cdr3_nt: TGCGCCAGCAGCAAGGACAGGGTGAACTCTGGAAACACCATATATTTT
v_call: TRBV6-1; clone_size: .; j_call: TRBJ1-2; d_call: .; cdr3_aa: CASSDGGAYGYTF; cdr3_nt: TGTGCCAGCAGTGATGGGGGCGCCTATGGCTACACCTTC
v_call: TRBV29-1; clone_size: .; j_call: TRBJ1-2; d_call: TRBD1; cdr3_aa: CSVVGQGAFGYTF; cdr3_nt: TGCAGCGTTGTAGGCCAGGGGGCTTTTGGCTACACCTTC
v_call: TRBV6-1; clone_size: .; j_call: TRBJ1-5; d_call: .; cdr3_aa: CASSEWSHSNQPQHF; cdr3_nt: TGTGCCAGCAGTGAGTGGAGTCATAGCAATCAGCCCCAGCATTTT
v_call: TRBV5-1; clone_size: .; j_call: TRBJ2-7; d_call: TRBD1; cdr3_aa: CASSLTGTGEQYF; cdr3_nt: TGCGCCAGCAGCTTAACCGGGACAGGGGAGCAGTACTTC
v_call: TRBV15; clone_size: once; j_call: TRBJ2-1; d_call: TRBD2; cdr3_aa: CATSSSQGGGRLMEQFF; cdr3_nt: TGTGCCACCAGCAGCTCCCAGGGCGGGGGGCGCCTAATGGAGCAGTTCTTC
v_call: TRBV5-1; clone_size: .; j_call: TRBJ2-1; d_call: TRBD2; cdr3_aa: CASSLVAGANNEQFF; cdr3_nt: TGCGCCAGCAGCTTGGTAGCGGGGGCTAACAATGAGCAGTTCTTC
v_call: TRBV7-6; clone_size: .; j_call: TRBJ2-5; d_call: .; cdr3_aa: CASSLVVRALETQYF; cdr3_nt: TGTGCCAGCAGCTTAGTGGTTCGAGCACTGGAGACCCAGTACTTC
v_call: TRBV29-1; clone_size: .; j_call: TRBJ2-7; d_call: .; cdr3_aa: CSVEVPGGVYEQYF; cdr3_nt: TGCAGCGTTGAAGTTCCCGGGGGTGTCTACGAGCAGTACTTC
v_call: TRBV15; clone_size: .; j_call: TRBJ2-7; d_call: .; cdr3_aa: CATSRDREANYEQYF; cdr3_nt: TGTGCCACCAGCAGAGATCGAGAGGCTAACTACGAGCAGTACTTC
v_call: TRBV7-6; clone_size: once; j_call: TRBJ2-7; d_call: TRBD1; cdr3_aa: CASSQTGVGGEQYF; cdr3_nt: TGTGCCAGCAGCCAGACAGGGGTTGGAGGCGAGCAGTACTTC
v_call: TRBV5-1; clone_size: .; j_call: TRBJ2-7; d_call: TRBD2; cdr3_aa: CASSNLAGGSSYEQYF; cdr3_nt: TGCGCCAGCAGCAATCTAGCGGGGGGAAGCTCCTACGAGCAGTACTTC
v_call: TRBV15; clone_size: .; j_call: TRBJ2-7; d_call: TRBD1; cdr3_aa: CATSRDIGAGGYEQYF; cdr3_nt: TGTGCCACCAGCAGAGATATAGGGGCAGGGGGCTACGAGCAGTACTTC
v_call: TRBV10-1; clone_size: .; j_call: TRBJ2-1; d_call: TRBD1; cdr3_aa: CASSDGRGQGAWRSYNEQFF; cdr3_nt: TGCGCCAGCAGTGACGGTAGGGGACAGGGGGCATGGCGCTCCTACAATGAGCAGTTCTTC
v_call: TRBV4-1; clone_size: .; j_call: TRBJ2-3; d_call: TRBD2; cdr3_aa: CASSRPASGGSDTQYF; cdr3_nt: TGCGCCAGCAGTCGTCCCGCTAGCGGGGGGTCAGATACGCAGTATTTT
v_call: TRBV3-1/TRBV3-2; clone_size: .; j_call: TRBJ2-6; d_call: .; cdr3_aa: CASSPNTAGANVLTF; cdr3_nt: TGTGCCAGCAGCCCGAATACAGCTGGGGCCAACGTCCTGACTTTC
v_call: TRBV9; clone_size: .; j_call: TRBJ2-6; d_call: TRBD1; cdr3_aa: CASSENPGQGYDGSGANVLTF; cdr3_nt: TGTGCCAGCAGCGAGAACCCGGGACAGGGTTACGACGGCTCTGGGGCCAACGTCCTGACTTTC
v_call: TRBV6-5; clone_size: .; j_call: TRBJ1-5; d_call: TRBD1; cdr3_aa: CASSSQGSNQPQHF; cdr3_nt: TGTGCCAGCAGTTCACAGGGGTCCAATCAGCCCCAGCATTTT
v_call: TRBV3-1/TRBV3-2; clone_size: .; j_call: TRBJ1-1; d_call: TRBD1; cdr3_aa: CASSQTTGGVSEAFF; cdr3_nt: TGTGCCAGCAGCCAAACCACAGGGGGGGTCTCTGAAGCTTTCTTT
v_call: TRBV3-1/TRBV3-2; clone_size: .; j_call: TRBJ1-6; d_call: .; cdr3_aa: CASSQVNSPLHF; cdr3_nt: TGTGCCAGCAGCCAAGTAAATTCACCCCTCCACTTT
v_call: TRBV6-5; clone_size: .; j_call: TRBJ1-2; d_call: .; cdr3_aa: CASSSDRPRGYTF; cdr3_nt: TGTGCCAGCAGTTCAGACAGGCCCCGTGGCTACACCTTC
v_call: TRBV5-1; clone_size: .; j_call: TRBJ2-5; d_call: .; cdr3_aa: CASRTDLAKETQYF; cdr3_nt: TGCGCCAGCAGAACAGACCTAGCTAAAGAGACCCAGTACTTC
v_call: TRBV19; clone_size: .; j_call: TRBJ1-2; d_call: .; cdr3_aa: CASRVEPYDNYGYTF; cdr3_nt: TGTGCCAGTCGGGTTGAACCTTACGATAACTATGGCTACACCTTC
v_call: TRBV6-5; clone_size: .; j_call: TRBJ1-1; d_call: TRBD1; cdr3_aa: CASRPGQGNTEAFF; cdr3_nt: TGTGCCAGCAGACCGGGACAGGGCAACACTGAAGCTTTCTTT
v_call: TRBV9; clone_size: .; j_call: TRBJ1-1; d_call: .; cdr3_aa: CASSVGHGGFTEAFF; cdr3_nt: TGTGCCAGCAGCGTAGGCCACGGGGGGTTCACTGAAGCTTTCTTT
v_call: TRBV11-1; clone_size: .; j_call: TRBJ2-7; d_call: .; cdr3_aa: CASSLSGLGYEQYF; cdr3_nt: TGTGCCAGCAGCTTATCCGGACTCGGCTACGAGCAGTACTTC
v_call: TRBV4-1; clone_size: .; j_call: TRBJ1-2; d_call: .; cdr3_aa: CASSQVDDSYGYTF; cdr3_nt: TGCGCCAGCAGCCAAGTCGACGACAGCTATGGCTACACCTTC
v_call: TRBV5-1; clone_size: .; j_call: TRBJ2-2; d_call: .; cdr3_aa: CASSLTSTGELFF; cdr3_nt: TGCGCCAGCAGCTTGACTAGCACCGGGGAGCTGTTTTTT
v_call: TRBV7-9; clone_size: .; j_call: TRBJ1-1; d_call: TRBD1; cdr3_aa: CASSEDRENTEAFF; cdr3_nt: TGTGCCAGCAGCGAGGACAGGGAGAACACTGAAGCTTTCTTT
v_call: TRBV6-6; clone_size: .; j_call: TRBJ1-5; d_call: TRBD1; cdr3_aa: CASRDTGERNQPQHF; cdr3_nt: TGTGCCAGCAGGGATACAGGGGAACGCAATCAGCCCCAGCATTTT
v_call: TRBV5-1; clone_size: many; j_call: TRBJ1-1; d_call: TRBD1; cdr3_aa: CATSPWTGTNTEAFF; cdr3_nt: TGCGCCACCTCACCCTGGACAGGGACGAACACTGAAGCTTTCTTT
v_call: TRBV10-1; clone_size: .; j_call: TRBJ2-2; d_call: .; cdr3_aa: CASSESQGYTGELFF; cdr3_nt: TGCGCCAGCAGTGAGTCGCAGGGGTACACCGGGGAGCTGTTTTTT
v_call: TRBV5-1; clone_size: .; j_call: TRBJ2-7; d_call: .; cdr3_aa: CASSLGEGGYEQYF; cdr3_nt: TGCGCCAGCAGCTTGGGGGAAGGGGGCTACGAGCAGTACTTC
v_call: TRBV7-9; clone_size: .; j_call: TRBJ2-7; d_call: TRBD1; cdr3_aa: CASSPRGRDEQYF; cdr3_nt: TGTGCCAGCAGCCCCAGGGGGCGCGACGAGCAGTACTTC
v_call: TRBV6-2/TRBV6-3; clone_size: .; j_call: TRBJ1-5; d_call: TRBD1; cdr3_aa: CASSHRTGTGGGNSNQPQHF; cdr3_nt: TGTGCCAGCAGCCACCGGACAGGGACAGGGGGCGGGAATAGCAATCAGCCCCAGCATTTT
v_call: TRBV5-6; clone_size: .; j_call: TRBJ2-7; d_call: .; cdr3_aa: CASSLDSQYYEQYF; cdr3_nt: TGTGCCAGCAGCTTGGATTCACAGTACTACGAGCAGTACTTC
v_call: TRBV14; clone_size: few; j_call: TRBJ2-3; d_call: TRBD2; cdr3_aa: CASSQVTGGGDTQYF; cdr3_nt: TGTGCCAGCAGCCAAGTAACTGGGGGGGGAGATACGCAGTATTTT
v_call: TRBV25-1; clone_size: .; j_call: TRBJ2-7; d_call: TRBD1; cdr3_aa: CASSRTGSSYEQYF; cdr3_nt: TGTGCCAGCAGTAGGACAGGGAGCTCCTACGAGCAGTACTTC
v_call: TRBV2; clone_size: .; j_call: TRBJ2-7; d_call: .; cdr3_aa: CASRQVGYEQYF; cdr3_nt: TGTGCCAGCCGACAGGTTGGGTACGAGCAGTACTTC
v_call: TRBV27; clone_size: .; j_call: TRBJ2-1; d_call: .; cdr3_aa: CASGMGQFAFRFF; cdr3_nt: TGTGCCAGCGGAATGGGGCAGTTTGCCTTCCGGTTCTTC
v_call: TRBV10-2; clone_size: once; j_call: TRBJ2-5; d_call: .; cdr3_aa: CARRGPGETQYF; cdr3_nt: TGCGCCAGACGTGGACCGGGGGAGACCCAGTACTTC
v_call: TRBV6-5; clone_size: .; j_call: TRBJ2-7; d_call: .; cdr3_aa: CASSRTYTYEQYF; cdr3_nt: TGTGCCAGCAGTCGGACTTACACCTACGAGCAGTACTTC
v_call: TRBV27; clone_size: .; j_call: TRBJ2-7; d_call: TRBD1; cdr3_aa: CASRTGGTEQYF; cdr3_nt: TGTGCCAGCAGGACAGGGGGAACAGAGCAGTACTTC
v_call: TRBV5-1; clone_size: .; j_call: TRBJ1-1; d_call: .; cdr3_aa: CASSLDGPLNTEAFF; cdr3_nt: TGCGCCAGCAGCTTGGATGGGCCCCTGAACACTGAAGCTTTCTTT
v_call: TRBV19; clone_size: few; j_call: TRBJ1-4; d_call: TRBD1; cdr3_aa: CASRSDRESNEKLFF; cdr3_nt: TGTGCCAGTAGATCGGACAGGGAATCTAATGAAAAACTGTTTTTT
v_call: TRBV11-1; clone_size: .; j_call: TRBJ1-1; d_call: TRBD1; cdr3_aa: CASSRTGNKNTEAFF; cdr3_nt: TGTGCCAGCAGCCGGACAGGGAACAAGAACACTGAAGCTTTCTTT
v_call: TRBV13; clone_size: .; j_call: TRBJ1-1; d_call: TRBD1; cdr3_aa: CASSSTGTGASEAFF; cdr3_nt: TGTGCCAGCAGCTCTACCGGGACAGGGGCTTCTGAAGCTTTCTTT
v_call: TRBV5-1; clone_size: .; j_call: TRBJ1-1; d_call: TRBD1; cdr3_aa: CASSVGDSPTEAFF; cdr3_nt: TGCGCCAGCAGCGTGGGGGACAGCCCAACTGAAGCTTTCTTT
v_call: TRBV18; clone_size: .; j_call: TRBJ1-1; d_call: .; cdr3_aa: CASSQGNDLDTEAFF; cdr3_nt: TGTGCCAGCTCACAGGGGAACGATTTGGACACTGAAGCTTTCTTT
v_call: TRBV5-1; clone_size: .; j_call: TRBJ1-1; d_call: TRBD1; cdr3_aa: CASSVDRGRDTEAFF; cdr3_nt: TGCGCCAGCAGCGTGGACAGGGGAAGGGACACTGAAGCTTTCTTT
v_call: TRBV27; clone_size: .; j_call: TRBJ2-3; d_call: TRBD2; cdr3_aa: CASSRLAGGTDTQYF; cdr3_nt: TGTGCCAGCAGTCGACTAGCGGGGGGCACAGATACGCAGTATTTT
v_call: TRBV6-5; clone_size: .; j_call: TRBJ2-1; d_call: .; cdr3_aa: CASSRDGSSYNEQFF; cdr3_nt: TGTGCCAGCAGCAGAGACGGGAGCTCCTACAATGAGCAGTTCTTC
v_call: TRBV5-6; clone_size: .; j_call: TRBJ2-2; d_call: TRBD1; cdr3_aa: CASSLGQGTGELFF; cdr3_nt: TGTGCCAGCAGCTTGGGACAGGGTACCGGGGAGCTGTTTTTT
v_call: TRBV2; clone_size: .; j_call: TRBJ2-3; d_call: .; cdr3_aa: CASSLSGLSDTQYF; cdr3_nt: TGTGCCAGCAGTCTGAGTGGTCTCTCAGATACGCAGTATTTT
v_call: TRBV7-8; clone_size: .; j_call: TRBJ1-3; d_call: .; cdr3_aa: CASSPRVSSGNTIYF; cdr3_nt: TGTGCCAGCAGCCCCAGGGTGAGCTCTGGAAACACCATATATTTT